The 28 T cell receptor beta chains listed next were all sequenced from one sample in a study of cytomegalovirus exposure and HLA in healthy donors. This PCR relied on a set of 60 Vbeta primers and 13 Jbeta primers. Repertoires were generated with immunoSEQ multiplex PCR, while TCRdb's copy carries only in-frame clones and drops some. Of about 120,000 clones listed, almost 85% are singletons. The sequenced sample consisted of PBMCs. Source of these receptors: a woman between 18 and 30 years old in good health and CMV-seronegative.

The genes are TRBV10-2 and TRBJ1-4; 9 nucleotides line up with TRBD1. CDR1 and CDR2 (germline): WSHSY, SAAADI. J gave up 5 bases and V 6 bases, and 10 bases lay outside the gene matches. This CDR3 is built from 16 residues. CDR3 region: CASRPRGTGINEKLFF. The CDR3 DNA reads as TGCGCCAGCAGACCTCGGGGGACAGGGATCAATGAAAAACTGTTTTTT.

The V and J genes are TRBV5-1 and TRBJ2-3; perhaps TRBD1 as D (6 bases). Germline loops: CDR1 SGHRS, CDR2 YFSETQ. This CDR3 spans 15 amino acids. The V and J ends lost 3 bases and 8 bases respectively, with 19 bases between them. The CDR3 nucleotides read TGCGCCAGCAGCTCTCCGGGACAAGAATCTGTTACGCAGTATTTT. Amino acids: CASSSPGQESVTQYF.

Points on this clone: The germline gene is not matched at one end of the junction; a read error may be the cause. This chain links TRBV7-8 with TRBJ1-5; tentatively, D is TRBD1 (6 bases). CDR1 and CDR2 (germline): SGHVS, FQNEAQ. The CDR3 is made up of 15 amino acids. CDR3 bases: TGTGCCAGTGCCTCGGGACACCTTAGCGATCAGCCCCAGCATTTT. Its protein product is CASASGHLSDQPQHF.

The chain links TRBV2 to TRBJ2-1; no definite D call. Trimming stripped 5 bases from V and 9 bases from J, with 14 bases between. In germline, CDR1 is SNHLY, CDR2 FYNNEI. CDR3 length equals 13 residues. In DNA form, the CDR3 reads TGTGCCAGCAGTTTAGAGAATAGGAGTGAGCAGTTCTTC. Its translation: CASSLENRSEQFF.

DNA of the CDR3: TGCAGCGTGGACAGGGGGCCCTACGAGCAGTACTTC. Residues: CSVDRGPYEQYF. The rearrangement joins TRBV29-1 to TRBJ2-7; TRBD1 agrees at 11 bases. Germline values: CDR1 SQVTM, CDR2 ANQGSEA. Unmatched junction bases numbered 0, after V lost 6 bases and J lost 2 bases. The CDR3 totals 12 residues.

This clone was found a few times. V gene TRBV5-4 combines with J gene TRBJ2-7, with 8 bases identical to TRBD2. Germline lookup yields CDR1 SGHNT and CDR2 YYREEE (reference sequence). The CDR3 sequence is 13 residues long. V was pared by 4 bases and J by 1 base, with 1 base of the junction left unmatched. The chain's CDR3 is CASSQRGSYEQYF. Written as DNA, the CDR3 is TGTGCCAGCAGCCAGCGGGGGTCCTACGAGCAGTACTTC.

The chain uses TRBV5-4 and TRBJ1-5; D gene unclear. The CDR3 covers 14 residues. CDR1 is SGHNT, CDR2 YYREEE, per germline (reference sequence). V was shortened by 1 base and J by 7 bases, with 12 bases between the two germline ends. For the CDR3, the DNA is TGTGCCAGCAGCTTGATGGGCTCTTCACAGCCCCAGCATTTT. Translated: CASSLMGSSQPQHF.

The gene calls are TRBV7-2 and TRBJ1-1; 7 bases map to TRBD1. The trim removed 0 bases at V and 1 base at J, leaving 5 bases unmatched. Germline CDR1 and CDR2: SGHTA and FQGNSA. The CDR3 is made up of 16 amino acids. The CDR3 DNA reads TGTGCCAGCAGCTTAGCCCCGGGACAGCCGAACACTGAAGCTTTCTTT. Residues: CASSLAPGQPNTEAFF.

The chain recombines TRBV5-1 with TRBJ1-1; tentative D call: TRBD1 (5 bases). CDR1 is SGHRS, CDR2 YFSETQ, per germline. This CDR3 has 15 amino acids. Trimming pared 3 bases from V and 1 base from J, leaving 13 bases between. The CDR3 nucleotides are TGCGCCAGCAGCTCACGACAGTCATCGAACACTGAAGCTTTCTTT. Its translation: CASSSRQSSNTEAFF.

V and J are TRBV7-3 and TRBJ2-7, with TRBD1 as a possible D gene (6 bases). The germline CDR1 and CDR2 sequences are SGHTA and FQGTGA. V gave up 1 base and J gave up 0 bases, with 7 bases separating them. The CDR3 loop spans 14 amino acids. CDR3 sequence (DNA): TGTGCCAGCAGCTTAAGAGGGGGCTCCTACGAGCAGTACTTC. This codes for CASSLRGGSYEQYF.

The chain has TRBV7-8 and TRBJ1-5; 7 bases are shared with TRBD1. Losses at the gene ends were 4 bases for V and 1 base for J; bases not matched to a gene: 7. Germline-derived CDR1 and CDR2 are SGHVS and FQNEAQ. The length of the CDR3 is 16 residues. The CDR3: CASSSWTGISNQPQHF. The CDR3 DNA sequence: TGTGCCAGCAGCTCCTGGACAGGAATAAGCAATCAGCCCCAGCATTTT.

In DNA, the CDR3 is TGTGCCAGCAGCTTAGCGACAGGGACGGAAAAACTGTTTTTT. Its protein product is CASSLATGTEKLFF. The chain combines TRBV7-2 with TRBJ1-4; 7 nucleotides match TRBD1. V was pared by 0 bases and J by 8 bases, with 3 bases of the junction left unmatched. This CDR3 comprises 14 residues. Germline CDR1 is SGHTA and CDR2 is FQGNSA.

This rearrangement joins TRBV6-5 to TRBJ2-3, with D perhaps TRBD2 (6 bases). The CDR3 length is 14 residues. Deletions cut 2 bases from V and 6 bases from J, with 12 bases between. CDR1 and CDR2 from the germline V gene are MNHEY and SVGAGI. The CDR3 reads CASSYREPGDTQYF. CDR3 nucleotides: TGTGCCAGCAGTTACCGGGAGCCAGGCGATACGCAGTATTTT.

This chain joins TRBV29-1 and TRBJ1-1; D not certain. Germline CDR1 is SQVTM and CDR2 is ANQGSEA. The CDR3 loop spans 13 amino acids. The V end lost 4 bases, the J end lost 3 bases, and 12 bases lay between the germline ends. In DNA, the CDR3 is TGCAGCGTTGGTCCTTATCGGGACACTGAAGCTTTCTTT. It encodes CSVGPYRDTEAFF.

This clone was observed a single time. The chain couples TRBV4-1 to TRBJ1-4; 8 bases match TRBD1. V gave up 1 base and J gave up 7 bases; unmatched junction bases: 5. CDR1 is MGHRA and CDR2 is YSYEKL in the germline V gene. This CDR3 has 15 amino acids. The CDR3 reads CASSQVAGGLEKLFF. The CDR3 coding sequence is TGCGCCAGCAGCCAAGTAGCAGGGGGCCTTGAAAAACTGTTTTTT.

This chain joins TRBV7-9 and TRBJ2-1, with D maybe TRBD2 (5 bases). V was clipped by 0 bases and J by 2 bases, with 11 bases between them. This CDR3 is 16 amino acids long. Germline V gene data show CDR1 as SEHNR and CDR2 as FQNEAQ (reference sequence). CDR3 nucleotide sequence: TGTGCCAGCAGCTTAGCGGGAGTATTCGCCTACAATGAGCAGTTCTTC. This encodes CASSLAGVFAYNEQFF.

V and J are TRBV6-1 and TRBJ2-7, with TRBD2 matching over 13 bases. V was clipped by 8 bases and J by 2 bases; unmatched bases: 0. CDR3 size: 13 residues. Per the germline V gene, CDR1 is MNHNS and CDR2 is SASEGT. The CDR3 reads CASGLAGAYEQYF. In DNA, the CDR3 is TGTGCCAGCGGACTAGCGGGGGCCTACGAGCAGTACTTC.

The CDR3, as DNA: TGTGCCAGCCGCGGGTCCTACGAGCAGTACTTC. Translation: CASRGSYEQYF. V and J are TRBV11-2 and TRBJ2-7; D might be TRBD2 (5 bases). V was trimmed by 8 bases and J by 1 base, leaving 6 bases between them. Germline V lookup: CDR1 SGHAT, CDR2 FQNNGV. CDR3 length: 11 amino acids.

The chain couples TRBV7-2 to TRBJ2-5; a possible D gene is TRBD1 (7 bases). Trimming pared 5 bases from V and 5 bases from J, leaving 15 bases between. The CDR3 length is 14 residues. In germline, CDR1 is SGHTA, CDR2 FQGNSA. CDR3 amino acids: CASSAQGGWETQYF. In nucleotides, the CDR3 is TGTGCCAGCAGCGCCCAGGGGGGTTGGGAGACCCAGTACTTC.

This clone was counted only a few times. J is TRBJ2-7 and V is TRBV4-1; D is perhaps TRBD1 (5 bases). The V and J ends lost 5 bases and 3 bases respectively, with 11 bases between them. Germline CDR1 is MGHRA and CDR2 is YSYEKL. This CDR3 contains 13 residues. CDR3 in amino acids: CASSFGQSYEQYF. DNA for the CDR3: TGCGCCAGCAGCTTCGGACAAAGCTACGAGCAGTACTTC.

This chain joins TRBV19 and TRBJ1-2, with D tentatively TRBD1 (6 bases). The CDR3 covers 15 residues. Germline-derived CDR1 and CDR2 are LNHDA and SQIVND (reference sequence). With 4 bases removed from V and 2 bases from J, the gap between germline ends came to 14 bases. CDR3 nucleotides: TGTGCCAGTAGTAAGGCACAGGGATTCAACTATGGCTACACCTTC. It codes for CASSKAQGFNYGYTF. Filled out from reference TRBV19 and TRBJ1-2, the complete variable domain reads DGGITQSPKYLFRKEGQNVTLSCEQNLNHDAMYWYRQDPGQGLRLIYYSQIVNDFQKGDIAEGYSVSREKKESFPLTVTSAQKNPTAFYLCASSKAQGFNYGYTFGSGTRLTVV.

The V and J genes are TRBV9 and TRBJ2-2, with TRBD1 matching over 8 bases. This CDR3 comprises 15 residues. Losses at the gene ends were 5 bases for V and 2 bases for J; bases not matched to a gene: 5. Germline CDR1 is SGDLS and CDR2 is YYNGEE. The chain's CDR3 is CASRPTGVNTGELFF. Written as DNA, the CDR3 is TGTGCCAGCAGGCCGACAGGGGTTAACACCGGGGAGCTGTTTTTT.

The CDR3 protein is CASSQGYVWAGPNTEAFF. CDR3 in DNA: TGCGCCAGCAGCCAAGGTTATGTATGGGCAGGGCCGAACACTGAAGCTTTCTTT. The chain recombines TRBV4-1 with TRBJ1-1, with a possible D match to TRBD1 (5 bases). This CDR3 region has 18 residues. Trimming took 1 base from V and 1 from J, leaving 19 bases between them. Germline CDR1 MGHRA, CDR2 YSYEKL.

This chain's CDR3 is CASSQGDIAGDYEQYF. CDR3 bases: TGCGCCAGCAGCCAAGGGGACATAGCGGGAGACTACGAGCAGTACTTC. The chain is built from TRBV4-1 and TRBJ2-7; 9 nucleotides agree with TRBD2. The CDR3 is 16 amino acids. CDR1 is MGHRA, CDR2 YSYEKL, per germline. J lost 3 bases, V lost 1 base, and 7 bases had no gene match.

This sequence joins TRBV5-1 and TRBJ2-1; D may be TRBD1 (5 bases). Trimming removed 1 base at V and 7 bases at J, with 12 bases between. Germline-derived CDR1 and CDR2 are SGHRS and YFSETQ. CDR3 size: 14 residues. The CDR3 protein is CASSLWAGPNEQFF. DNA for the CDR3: TGCGCCAGCAGCTTGTGGGCAGGGCCAAATGAGCAGTTCTTC. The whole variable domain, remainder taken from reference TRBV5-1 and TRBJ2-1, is KAGVTQTPRYLIKTRGQQVTLSCSPISGHRSVSWYQQTPGQGLQFLFEYFSETQRNKGNFPGRFSGRQFSNSRSEMNVSTLELGDSALYLCASSLWAGPNEQFFGPGTRLTVL.

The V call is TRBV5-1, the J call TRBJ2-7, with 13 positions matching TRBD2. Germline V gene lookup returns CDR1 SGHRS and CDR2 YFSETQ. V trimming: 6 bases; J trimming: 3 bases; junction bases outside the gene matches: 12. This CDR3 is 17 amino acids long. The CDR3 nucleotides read TGCGCCAGCAATAAAGGGACTAGCGGGAACCCATACTACGAGCAGTACTTC. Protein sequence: CASNKGTSGNPYYEQYF.

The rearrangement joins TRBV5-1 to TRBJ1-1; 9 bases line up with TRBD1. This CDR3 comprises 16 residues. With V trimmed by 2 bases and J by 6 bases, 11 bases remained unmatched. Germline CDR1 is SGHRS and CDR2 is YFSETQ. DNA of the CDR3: TGCGCCAGCAGCTTCGGGACAGGGTTATATCTCGCTGAAGCTTTCTTT. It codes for CASSFGTGLYLAEAFF.

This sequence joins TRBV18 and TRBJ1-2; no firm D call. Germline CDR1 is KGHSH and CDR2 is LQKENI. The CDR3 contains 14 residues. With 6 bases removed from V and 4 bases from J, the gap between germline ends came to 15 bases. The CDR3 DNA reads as TGTGCCAGCTCTCTCGTCCCGATCAGCTATGGCTACACCTTC. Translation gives CASSLVPISYGYTF.